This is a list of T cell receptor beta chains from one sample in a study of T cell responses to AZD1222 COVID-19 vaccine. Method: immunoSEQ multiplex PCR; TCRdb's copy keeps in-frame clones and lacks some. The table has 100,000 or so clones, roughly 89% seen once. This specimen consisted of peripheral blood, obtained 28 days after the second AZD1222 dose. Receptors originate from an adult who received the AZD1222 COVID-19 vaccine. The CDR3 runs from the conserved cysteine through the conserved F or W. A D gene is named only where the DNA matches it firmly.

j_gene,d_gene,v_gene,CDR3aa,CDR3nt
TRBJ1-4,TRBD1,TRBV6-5,CASSYGQGGSEKLFF,TGTGCCAGCAGTTACGGGCAGGGGGGAAGTGAAAAACTGTTTTTT
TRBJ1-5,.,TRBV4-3,CASSQDINQPQHF,TGCGCCAGCAGCCAAGATATTAATCAGCCCCAGCATTTT
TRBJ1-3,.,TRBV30,CAWSQTGSGNTIYF,TGTGCCTGGAGTCAGACTGGCTCTGGAAACACCATATATTTT
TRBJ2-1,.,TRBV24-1,CATSDEGNEQFF,TGTGCCACCAGTGATGAGGGGAATGAGCAGTTCTTC
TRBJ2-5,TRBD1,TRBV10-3,CAISVAGGETQYF,TGTGCCATCAGTGTGGCAGGGGGAGAGACCCAGTACTTC
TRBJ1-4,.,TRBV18,CASSPRETNEKLFF,TGTGCCAGCTCACCCCGGGAGACTAATGAAAAACTGTTTTTT
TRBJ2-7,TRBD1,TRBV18,CASSPGQGPYEQYF,TGTGCCAGCTCACCGGGACAGGGCCCCTACGAGCAGTACTTC
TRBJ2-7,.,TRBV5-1,CASSLEPLTMNEQYF,TGCGCCAGCAGCTTGGAACCGCTCACCATGAACGAGCAGTACTTC
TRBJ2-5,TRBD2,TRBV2,CASSDVRTSSWYQETQYF,TGTGCCAGCAGTGATGTCAGGACTAGCAGCTGGTACCAAGAGACCCAGTACTTC
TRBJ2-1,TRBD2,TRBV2,CASRRGLAGGPGNEQFF,TGTGCCAGCAGACGGGGACTAGCGGGAGGGCCCGGTAATGAGCAGTTCTTC
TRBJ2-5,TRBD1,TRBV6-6,CASSYGTASQETQYF,TGTGCCAGCAGTTACGGGACAGCGTCCCAAGAGACCCAGTACTTC
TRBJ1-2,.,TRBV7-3,CASSLEAQHGYTF,TGTGCCAGCAGCTTAGAGGCCCAACATGGCTACACCTTC
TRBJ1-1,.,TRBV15,CATSSRGGNTEAFF,TGTGCCACCAGCAGCCGGGGGGGGAACACTGAAGCTTTCTTT
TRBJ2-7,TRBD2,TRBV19,CASSGGLAGSYEQYF,TGTGCCAGTAGCGGGGGACTAGCGGGAAGCTACGAGCAGTACTTC
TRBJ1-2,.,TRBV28,CASSLGQGPYGYTF,TGTGCCAGCAGTTTGGGCCAGGGTCCCTATGGCTACACCTTC
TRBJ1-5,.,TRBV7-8,CASSLDYNQPQHF,TGTGCCAGCAGCTTAGACTACAATCAGCCCCAGCATTTT
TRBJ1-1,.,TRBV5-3,CARSLAGLTEAFF,TGTGCCAGAAGCCTTGCCGGACTCACTGAAGCTTTCTTT
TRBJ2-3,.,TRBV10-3,CAIGESQRNTDTQYF,TGTGCCATCGGGGAATCCCAGAGGAATACAGATACGCAGTATTTT
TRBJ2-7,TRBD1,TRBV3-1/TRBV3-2,CASRSGQESYEQYF,TGTGCCAGCAGATCGGGACAGGAGTCCTACGAGCAGTACTTC
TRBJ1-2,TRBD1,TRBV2,CASSGDSHRYGYTF,TGTGCCAGCAGTGGGGACAGCCACCGGTATGGCTACACCTTC
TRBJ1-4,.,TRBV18,CASSPGVSYEKLFF,TGTGCCAGCTCACCGGGGGTCTCCTACGAAAAACTGTTTTTT
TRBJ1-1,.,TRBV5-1,CASSPGGGNTEAFF,TGCGCCAGCAGCCCAGGCGGGGGGAACACTGAAGCTTTCTTT
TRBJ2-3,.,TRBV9,CASSVLQGSSTDTQYF,TGTGCCAGCAGCGTCCTCCAGGGTTCTTCCACAGATACGCAGTATTTT
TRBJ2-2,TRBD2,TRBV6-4,CASSEGGSTGELFF,TGTGCCAGCAGTGAAGGCGGGAGTACCGGGGAGCTGTTTTTT
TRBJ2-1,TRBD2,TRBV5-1,CASSLSGTRFASDEQFF,TGCGCCAGCAGCTTGTCGGGGACTAGGTTTGCCTCGGATGAGCAGTTCTTC
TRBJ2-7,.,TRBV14,CASSQDQVRSHEQYF,TGTGCCAGCAGCCAAGATCAAGTGCGGAGTCACGAGCAGTACTTC
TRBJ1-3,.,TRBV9,CASSSGVSGNTIYF,TGTGCCAGCAGCTCGGGGGTTTCTGGAAACACCATATATTTT
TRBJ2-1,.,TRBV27,CASSPRVASSYNEQFF,TGTGCCAGCAGCCCCCGAGTGGCGAGCTCCTACAATGAGCAGTTCTTC
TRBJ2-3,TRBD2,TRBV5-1,CASSGGTSGSFRTDTQYF,TGCGCCAGCAGCGGGGGGACTAGCGGGTCCTTTCGCACAGATACGCAGTATTTT
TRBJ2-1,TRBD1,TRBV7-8,CASSLGTGPLHEQFF,TGTGCCAGCAGCTTAGGGACAGGCCCCCTCCATGAGCAGTTCTTC
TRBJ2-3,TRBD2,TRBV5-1,CASSGGLAGGNYGTDTQYF,TGCGCCAGCAGCGGGGGACTAGCGGGAGGTAATTACGGCACAGATACGCAGTATTTT
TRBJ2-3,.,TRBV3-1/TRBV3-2,CASSPTSSTDTQYF,TGTGCCAGCAGCCCCACTAGTAGCACAGATACGCAGTATTTT
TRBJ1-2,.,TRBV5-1,CASSWTERGGYTF,TGCGCCAGCAGCTGGACGGAACGGGGTGGCTACACCTTC
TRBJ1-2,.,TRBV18,CASSPGQTTGYTF,TGTGCCAGCTCACCGGGGCAGACCACAGGCTACACCTTC
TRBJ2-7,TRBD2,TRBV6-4,CASNVFRTSPYEQYF,TGTGCCAGCAACGTGTTTCGGACTAGCCCCTACGAGCAGTACTTC